The subject of this entry is one T cell receptor (beta chain). The antigen it binds to is not known. Base quality data are lacking; no much larger clone is found one base away. TCRbeta CDR3 regions were amplified from genomic DNA using the immunoSEQ Assay, a bias-controlled multiplex PCR. As for how the authors treated the data: Within the assay, amplification of reference gene primers was used to estimate how many nucleated cells each sample contained. Sequence reads were collapsed and filtered to measure the absolute abundance of every unique TCRbeta CDR3 rearrangement. For each sample, productive Simpson clonality was calculated as the square root of Simpson's diversity index over productive rearrangements. What TCRdb holds here is the immuneACCESS table cut down to in-frame rearrangements. Part of the clones is not present; checked against another copy, under half of the missing clones reflect an unresolved V gene, and the others are unexplained. That table supplies the V and J calls and clone size; D and trimming were determined from the DNA. Present in this sample are about 210,000 clones, 81% of which were seen just once. The biggest ten clones account for around 8.8% of the sample.

CDR1 and CDR2, per the germline V gene, are MNHEY and SVGEGT. V is cut by 0 bases and J by 4 bases, and the space between the germline ends is 3 bases. The CDR3 holds 12 amino acids from the cysteine to the phenylalanine. Here the CDR3 DNA is all that survives: 36 bases in frame from base 1. This sample was included in a study of blood T cell repertoires in COVID-19 (dated by TCRdb to about 2020). As for the study more broadly: Samples covering the acute and convalescent phases of COVID-19 were provided by collaborators in the United States, Italy and Spain. Subjects who had been exposed to COVID-19, were actively infected with it, or had recovered from it provided the deeply sampled blood TCRbeta repertoires that made up the dataset. The prospective study material was composed of cDNA or gDNA derived from T cells, B-cell-depleted T cells, or PBMCs. The sample metadata nearly always contained a de-identified subject ID, COVID-19 status, age in years and sex. HLA class I and class II types, where available, came from metadata supplied by the sample provider rather than from assay-based typing. The repertoires were released in a freely available public database meant as a resource for research on the immune response to SARS-CoV-2. The samples were drawn from the first 160 participants of the ongoing ImmuneRACE study and from 950 to 1,500 subjects provided by 6 global collaborators.

Participants in the prospective study were aged 18 to 89 years, lived in 24 United States geographic areas, and enrolled through a virtual design. Cohort assignment in the prospective study relied on participant-reported clinical history from a screening survey and a study questionnaire. Recovered participants in ImmuneRACE Cohort 3 were defined as having two consecutive negative NP/OP PCR tests, clearance from a healthcare professional, or resolution of symptoms. Each participant in the prospective study had whole blood, serum and a nasopharyngeal or oropharyngeal swab collected by mobile phlebotomists. Over a 2-month period, participants in the prospective study had the option of providing additional blood draws and questionnaires. Blood samples from the prospective study were shipped frozen or at room temperature prior to DNA extraction. General conclusions and limits of the study: The quantity of clinical and demographic metadata differed by source and by participant and was supplied without curation.

The TCR was taken from a man between 35 and 55 years old who had recovered from COVID-19. Sequencing input: PBMCs or T cells enriched from blood (not recorded which). Recombination joined TRBV6-2 or TRBV6-3 with TRBJ2-5; no D gene is confidently identified. The DNA sequence reads TGTGCCAGCAGTTACTCGGCAGAGACCCAGTACTTC. Translation gives CASSYSAETQYF.